These 18 T cell receptor beta chains originate from one sample sequenced in a study of shared clonotypes between healthy human individuals (TCRdb year 2020). The library came from the immunoSEQ multiplex PCR assay. In its TCRdb copy, this immuneACCESS table keeps in-frame sequences only and misses some clones. Where compared with another copy, unresolved V genes explain less than half of these, and the others have no known cause. Recorded for this sample are millions of clones; approximately 94% of them occurred a single time. The ten top clones hold 1.1% of the sample. CD8 naive samples were CD45RO-negative cells positively selected for CCR7, giving a CD45RA+CCR7+ population that excluded TemRA cells. Sequencing was performed on naive CD8+ T cells sorted from blood. Read against the paper, the sample's cell subset or site label means: CD45RA+CCR7+. Receptors originate from a man between 18 and 29 years old in good health.

The chain has TRBV2 and TRBJ2-7; 12 positions agree with TRBD2. CDR1 is SNHLY, CDR2 FYNNEI, per germline. The CDR3 contains 15 residues. J gave up 1 base and V 4 bases, and 2 bases lay outside the gene matches. CDR3 nucleotides: TGTGCCAGCAGTGGTGGGACTAGCGGGTCCTACGAGCAGTACTTC. Protein sequence: CASSGGTSGSYEQYF.

The chain is built from TRBV7-9 and TRBJ2-3; 9 bases agree with TRBD1. V shed 1 base, J shed 4 bases, and the junction held 6 bases outside the gene matches. Germline CDR1 and CDR2: SEHNR and FQNEAQ (reference sequence). The CDR3 loop spans 16 amino acids. CDR3 in amino acids: CASSLVGQGLPDTQYF. Here the CDR3 DNA reads TGTGCCAGCAGCTTAGTGGGACAGGGCCTCCCAGATACGCAGTATTTT. Using reference TRBV7-9 and TRBJ2-3 for the parts outside the CDR3, the full variable domain is DTGVSQNPRHKITKRGQNVTFRCDPISEHNRLYWYRQTLGQGPEFLTYFQNEAQLEKSRLLSDRFSAERPKGSFSTLEIQRTEQGDSAMYLCASSLVGQGLPDTQYFGPGTRLTVL.

CDR3 sequence: CASSLGTDSYEQYF. In DNA form, the CDR3 reads TGTGCCAGTAGCTTAGGGACGGATTCCTACGAGCAGTACTTC. This chain uses TRBV19 with TRBJ2-7, with D perhaps matching TRBD1 or TRBD2 (5 bases each). Looked up from germline, CDR1 is LNHDA and CDR2 is SQIVND (reference sequence). This CDR3 has 14 residues. With 6 bases removed from V and 1 base from J, the gap between germline ends came to 13 bases. The full variable domain, its missing parts supplied by reference TRBV19 and TRBJ2-7, is DGGITQSPKYLFRKEGQNVTLSCEQNLNHDAMYWYRQDPGQGLRLIYYSQIVNDFQKGDIAEGYSVSREKKESFPLTVTSAQKNPTAFYLCASSLGTDSYEQYFGPGTRLTVT.

The chain uses TRBV27 and TRBJ2-7; 10 nucleotides agree with TRBD2. Germline V lookup: CDR1 MNHEY, CDR2 SMNVEV (reference sequence). The CDR3 contains 16 residues. Germline trimming cut 6 bases from V and 0 bases from J; bases unmatched to any gene: 8. CDR3 sequence (DNA): TGTGCCAGCAGCTCCCTAGCGGGGGCTATCTCCTACGAGCAGTACTTC. It specifies CASSSLAGAISYEQYF.

The V and J genes are TRBV4-1 and TRBJ2-7; D uncertain. Germline CDR1 and CDR2: MGHRA and YSYEKL. The CDR3 is 13 residues long. V lost 4 bases to trimming and J lost 3 bases, with 10 bases between them. In nucleotides, the CDR3 is TGCGCCAGCAGCCCGAGCGTTAACTACGAGCAGTACTTC. Protein: CASSPSVNYEQYF.

The chain is built from TRBV7-3 and TRBJ2-5, with D perhaps matching TRBD1 (6 bases). V lost 2 bases and J lost 5, with 27 bases in between. Looked up from germline, CDR1 is SGHTA and CDR2 is FQGTGA. The CDR3 is made up of 19 amino acids. CDR3 region: CASSLPVGGVGMYCETQYF. As DNA, the CDR3 is TGTGCCAGCAGCTTACCGGTAGGGGGAGTGGGTATGTACTGTGAGACCCAGTACTTC.

This chain links TRBV7-9 with TRBJ2-1, with 11 bases identical to TRBD2. J was trimmed by 5 bases and V by 2 bases; bases with no gene match: 5. The germline CDR1 and CDR2 sequences are SEHNR and FQNEAQ (reference sequence). This CDR3 is built from 16 residues. The CDR3 DNA follows: TGTGCCAGCAGCTTATCAATAGCGGGGGGGCACAATGAGCAGTTCTTC. Its protein product is CASSLSIAGGHNEQFF.

This rearrangement joins TRBV11-2 to TRBJ1-4; tentative D call: TRBD1 (5 bases). CDR1 is SGHAT and CDR2 is FQNNGV in the germline V gene. The CDR3 extends over 16 amino acids. Trimming removed 5 bases at V and 3 bases at J, with 16 bases between. CDR3 DNA: TGTGCCAGCAGCCTCCGACCGACAGTGGCTAATGAAAAACTGTTTTTT. Its protein is CASSLRPTVANEKLFF.

This chain links TRBV19 with TRBJ2-7, with 8 bases fitting TRBD1. The CDR3 contains 12 residues. The germline gives CDR1 LNHDA, CDR2 SQIVND (reference sequence). J lost 5 bases, V lost 6 bases, and 3 bases had no gene match. In DNA, the CDR3 is TGTGCCAGTAGCCAGGGGGCCGACGAGCAGTACTTC. It codes for CASSQGADEQYF.

The J gene is TRBJ1-4, the V gene TRBV19, with D hard to call. The CDR3 sequence is 11 residues long. Trimming pared 7 bases from V and 4 bases from J, leaving 4 bases between. Germline loops: CDR1 LNHDA, CDR2 SQIVND (reference sequence). CDR3 in amino acids: CASIDNEKLFF. DNA for the CDR3: TGTGCCAGTATCGATAATGAAAAACTGTTTTTT.

This clone showed up just once. The chain links TRBV5-6 to TRBJ1-6; 9 bases line up with TRBD1. The CDR3 extends over 18 amino acids. With V trimmed by 1 base and J by 8 bases, 13 bases remained unmatched. Germline CDR1 is SGHDT and CDR2 is YYEEEE. The CDR3 region is CASSLFVWDREKDSPLHF. Here the CDR3 DNA reads TGTGCCAGCAGCTTGTTCGTGTGGGACAGGGAAAAGGATTCACCCCTCCACTTT.

The chain uses TRBV4-3 and TRBJ1-2; unclear D gene. CDR1 LGHNA and CDR2 YSLEER come from the germline V gene. With 0 bases removed from V and 8 bases from J, the gap between germline ends came to 19 bases. The CDR3 extends over 16 amino acids. The CDR3 protein is CASSQEGLSGPGGYTF. DNA for the CDR3: TGCGCCAGCAGCCAAGAGGGCTTGTCGGGCCCGGGAGGCTACACCTTC.

The rearrangement uses TRBV11-2 and TRBJ2-2; a possible D gene is TRBD2 (5 bases). Germline assignment: CDR1 SGHAT and CDR2 FQNNGV. This CDR3 is built from 16 residues. V lost 5 bases and J lost 7, with 20 bases in between. The CDR3 here is CASSHWRQLNVGELFF. The CDR3 DNA sequence: TGTGCCAGCAGCCATTGGAGGCAGCTAAACGTCGGGGAGCTGTTTTTT.

This clone was seen only once. The rearrangement links TRBV9 to TRBJ1-1, with 9 nucleotides matching TRBD1. The V segment lost 4 bases and the J segment 5 bases; nucleotides outside the gene matches: 9. Per the germline V gene, CDR1 is SGDLS and CDR2 is YYNGEE. The CDR3 loop spans 15 amino acids. CDR3 in amino acids: CASSTGGAGYTEAFF. The DNA of the CDR3 is TGTGCCAGCAGCACAGGGGGCGCGGGATATACTGAAGCTTTCTTT.

The rearrangement joins TRBV27 to TRBJ2-5; 8 nucleotides line up with TRBD1. Germline lookup yields CDR1 MNHEY and CDR2 SMNVEV (reference sequence). The CDR3 runs 14 residues. V was pared by 8 bases and J by 1 base, with 6 bases of the junction left unmatched. The CDR3 DNA follows: TGTGCCAGCGGGAGACAGGGGCGCCAAGAGACCCAGTACTTC. Translated, it gives CASGRQGRQETQYF.

The chain employs TRBV6-5 and TRBJ1-1; D is undetermined. The germline V gene has CDR1 MNHEY and CDR2 SVGAGI. The CDR3 has 11 amino acids. Trimming took off 7 bases at V and 6 bases at J, with 9 bases between the two ends. The CDR3 region is CASTWASEAFF. CDR3 DNA: TGTGCCAGCACGTGGGCTTCTGAAGCTTTCTTT.

The gene calls are TRBV25-1 and TRBJ2-7; TRBD1 agrees at 7 bases. The trim removed 6 bases at V and 5 bases at J, leaving 7 bases unmatched. CDR3 size: 13 residues. CDR1 MGHDK and CDR2 SYGVNS come from the germline V gene. The CDR3 region is CASSPGQRDEQYF. As DNA, the CDR3 is TGTGCCAGCAGCCCGGGACAGAGGGACGAGCAGTACTTC.

The chain has TRBV5-1 and TRBJ2-7; D is undetermined. The CDR3 is 14 residues long. Germline V gene data show CDR1 as SGHRS and CDR2 as YFSETQ. V was clipped by 0 bases and J by 9 bases, with 16 bases between them. The CDR3 loop reads CASSLAPDTSGQYF. CDR3 coding DNA: TGCGCCAGCAGCTTGGCCCCGGATACCTCGGGGCAGTACTTC.